The 5 T cell receptor beta chains below come from one sample, sequenced in a study of blood T cell repertoires in COVID-19 (dated by TCRdb to between 2020 and 2021). The library was prepared using the immunoSEQ multiplex PCR assay. Not all clones reach the TCRdb copy of this immuneACCESS table, which keeps in-frame sequences only. Checked studies attribute under half of the gap to unresolved V genes and leave the rest unexplained. The sample table records around 88,000 clones; roughly 80% of these occur just once. The top ten clones comprise approximately 11% of the sample. Material: peripheral blood. All receptors derive from a woman at least 80 years old with acute or convalescent COVID-19.

This chain uses TRBV7-2 with TRBJ2-5; maybe TRBD2 (6 bases). V dropped 2 bases and J dropped 4 bases, with 11 bases sitting between them. CDR1 SGHTA and CDR2 FQGNSA come from the germline V gene. This CDR3 spans 14 amino acids. CDR3 nucleotide sequence: TGTGCCAGCAGCTTATGGGGGAGGCCAGAGACCCAGTACTTC. Protein product: CASSLWGRPETQYF.

V and J are TRBV10-2 and TRBJ2-7; D possibly corresponds to TRBD2 (5 bases). V lost 8 bases to trimming and J lost 3 bases, with 20 bases between them. From germline, CDR1 is WSHSY and CDR2 SAAADI. The CDR3 is 15 amino acids. The CDR3 spells CASVSHGLGNYEQYF. The CDR3 DNA reads as TGCGCCAGCGTCTCCCACGGACTTGGAAACTACGAGCAGTACTTC.

The rearrangement uses TRBV10-2 and TRBJ1-4, with TRBD1 matching over 10 bases. The CDR3 runs to 14 residues. Germline V CDR1 and CDR2: WSHSY, SAAADI. V lost 3 bases, J lost 10 bases, and 5 bases stayed unmatched. DNA of the CDR3: TGCGCCAGCAGTGACCGGACAGGGGGGGGAAAACTGTTTTTT. Amino acids: CASSDRTGGGKLFF.

About this clone itself: The sample holds other DNA sequences that translate to the same CDR3. This chain connects TRBV5-1 to TRBJ2-5; TRBD2 agrees at 7 bases. In germline, CDR1 is SGHRS, CDR2 YFSETQ. There are 15 residues in the CDR3. Germline trimming cut 4 bases from V and 1 base from J; bases unmatched to any gene: 7. The CDR3 spells CASSPGRGSQETQYF. CDR3 in DNA: TGCGCCAGCAGCCCTGGGCGCGGGAGCCAAGAGACCCAGTACTTC.

This chain uses TRBV10-3 with TRBJ2-3; 9 nucleotides match TRBD2. The CDR3 contains 16 residues. Germline loops: CDR1 ENHRY, CDR2 SYGVKD. The junction had 6 bases not matched to a gene; V was cut back by 5 bases and J by 0 bases. CDR3 sequence: CAISLGLAASTDTQYF. CDR3 DNA: TGTGCCATCAGTCTGGGACTAGCTGCTAGCACAGATACGCAGTATTTT.